A selection of T cell receptor beta chains follows, all from one sample in a study of cytomegalovirus exposure and HLA in healthy donors. Profiling relied on immunoSEQ multiplex PCR, and the TCRdb table lists in-frame clones only, not all of them. The sample lists roughly 100,000 clones; around four fifths were seen once. The sequencing sample was made of PBMCs. The receptors derive from a woman between 40 and 55 years old in good health and CMV-seropositive. The CDR3 runs from the conserved cysteine through the conserved F or W. D genes are given only for firm matches. Not all rows give a size; the values are once, few, many and, for expanded clones, a class.

many TRBJ2-3 TRBD1 TRBV19 CASSQAGGTDTQYF TGTGCCAGTAGTCAGGCAGGGGGAACAGATACGCAGTATTTT
NA TRBJ1-5 TRBD1 TRBV2 CASTATRRTGTYQPQHF TGTGCCAGCACCGCTACCCGACGGACAGGAACTTATCAGCCCCAGCATTTT
NA TRBJ2-2 TRBD2 TRBV7-6 CASSLLAGGNTGELFF TGTGCCAGCAGCTTATTGGCGGGGGGGAACACCGGGGAGCTGTTTTTT
NA TRBJ2-1 NA TRBV28 CASKRASPSSYNEQFF TGTGCCAGCAAGAGGGCTAGCCCTAGCTCCTACAATGAGCAGTTCTTC
NA TRBJ2-6 NA TRBV28 CASSLVESGANVLTF TGTGCCAGCAGTTTAGTAGAATCTGGGGCCAACGTCCTGACTTTC
NA TRBJ1-4 NA TRBV4-1 CASSQGQRPTNEKLFF TGCGCCAGCAGCCAAGGACAGCGACCAACTAATGAAAAACTGTTTTTT
NA TRBJ2-1 TRBD2 TRBV2 CASRGYRTSGGSYNEQFF TGTGCCAGCAGGGGATATCGGACTAGCGGGGGCAGCTACAATGAGCAGTTCTTC
NA TRBJ2-2 TRBD2 TRBV7-6 CASSSTGLAGAGELFF TGTGCCAGCAGCTCCACCGGACTAGCGGGAGCTGGGGAGCTGTTTTTT
NA TRBJ1-1 TRBD1 TRBV7-9 CSSRPDRGDTEAFF TGTTCCAGCAGACCGGACAGGGGTGACACTGAAGCTTTCTTT
NA TRBJ1-6 NA TRBV6-1 CASSGISGVNSPLHF TGTGCCAGCAGTGGGATCTCAGGGGTGAATTCACCCCTCCACTTT
NA TRBJ2-7 NA TRBV21-1 CASSKASSEQYF TGTGCCAGCAGCAAAGCGTCGTCTGAGCAGTACTTC
NA TRBJ2-5 NA TRBV27 CASSLLFQETQYF TGTGCCAGCAGTTTATTATTCCAAGAGACCCAGTACTTC
NA TRBJ1-4 TRBD1 TRBV11-2 CASSPGTGGVLDEKLFF TGTGCCAGCAGCCCCGGGACAGGGGGCGTCTTGGATGAAAAACTGTTTTTT
NA TRBJ2-5 TRBD1 TRBV5-1 CASMALTGGKETQYF TGCGCCAGCATGGCCCTAACAGGGGGGAAAGAGACCCAGTACTTC
few TRBJ1-4 NA TRBV6-6 CASSYSGEGGREKLFF TGTGCCAGCAGTTACTCGGGGGAGGGGGGACGTGAAAAACTGTTTTTT
NA TRBJ1-1 NA TRBV2 CASHTLQRMNTEAFF TGTGCCAGCCATACTTTACAGAGAATGAACACTGAAGCTTTCTTT
NA TRBJ1-3 NA TRBV4-2 CASSQDPGDSGNTIYF TGTGCCAGCAGCCAAGATCCAGGGGACTCTGGAAACACCATATATTTT
NA TRBJ2-6 NA TRBV28 CASTLRGATRPGANVLTF TGTGCCAGCACTCTCAGGGGGGCGACCCGCCCTGGGGCCAACGTCCTGACTTTC
NA TRBJ1-1 TRBD1 TRBV6-1 CASSEQGATEAFF TGTGCCAGCAGTGAACAGGGGGCCACTGAAGCTTTCTTT
once TRBJ2-6 TRBD2 TRBV11-2 CASSFAPGRGRSGANVLTF TGTGCCAGCAGCTTCGCCCCGGGGAGGGGACGTTCCGGGGCCAACGTCCTGACTTTC
NA TRBJ2-7 TRBD1 TRBV19 CASSKETGGDYEQYF TGTGCCAGTAGTAAAGAGACAGGGGGCGATTACGAGCAGTACTTC
NA TRBJ1-6 TRBD1 TRBV7-2 CASSKQTGVLDNSPLHF TGTGCCAGCAGCAAGCAGACAGGGGTCCTTGATAATTCACCCCTCCACTTT
NA TRBJ1-4 NA TRBV7-9 CASSYNRDGNEKLFF TGTGCCAGCAGCTACAACAGGGACGGTAATGAAAAACTGTTTTTT
few TRBJ1-2 TRBD1 TRBV15 CATSPWGGDRVDGYTF TGTGCCACCAGCCCCTGGGGGGGGGACAGGGTGGATGGCTACACCTTC
NA TRBJ1-2 TRBD1 TRBV7-9 CSSSPSVRQGGDGYTF TGTTCCAGCAGCCCGTCTGTTAGACAGGGGGGGGATGGCTACACCTTC
few TRBJ1-1 NA TRBV4-1 CASSQGIREKKPLAEAFF TGCGCCAGCAGCCAAGGAATTCGGGAAAAAAAACCCCTGGCCGAAGCTTTCTTT
NA TRBJ2-5 NA TRBV7-9 CASSRREQETQYF TGTGCCAGCAGCCGTCGGGAGCAAGAGACCCAGTACTTC
NA TRBJ2-3 TRBD2 TRBV9 CASSVVAGGPGDTQYF TGTGCCAGCAGCGTAGTAGCGGGGGGGCCCGGAGATACGCAGTATTTT
NA TRBJ1-2 NA TRBV7-9 CASSGGGGEFYGYTF TGTGCCAGCAGCGGGGGCGGGGGGGAGTTCTATGGCTACACCTTC
NA TRBJ1-3 NA TRBV7-2 CASSLIGGAAGNTIYF TGTGCCAGCAGCTTAATAGGGGGGGCAGCTGGAAACACCATATATTTT
NA TRBJ2-3 NA TRBV11-2 CASSWGVPDTQYF TGTGCCAGCAGCTGGGGAGTGCCAGATACGCAGTATTTT
NA TRBJ2-3 TRBD1 TRBV28 CASRPTGTAYTDTQYF TGTGCCAGCAGGCCTACCGGGACAGCCTACACAGATACGCAGTATTTT
NA TRBJ1-2 TRBD1 TRBV6-5 CASNDRGTGVYGYTF TGTGCCAGCAACGACAGGGGGACAGGGGTCTATGGCTACACCTTC
once TRBJ2-1 NA TRBV6-5 CASTIAEGVGGQFF TGTGCCAGCACTATAGCGGAGGGCGTTGGGGGGCAGTTCTTC
NA TRBJ1-1 NA TRBV11-2 CASTRRGGINTEAFF TGTGCCAGCACCAGACGAGGCGGGATTAACACTGAAGCTTTCTTT
NA TRBJ2-7 TRBD2 TRBV10-3 CAISEIAGGQYEQYF TGTGCCATCAGTGAGATAGCGGGAGGGCAGTACGAGCAGTACTTC